The 4 T cell receptor beta chains below come from one sample, sequenced in a study of blood T cell repertoires in COVID-19. TCRdb's copy holds only in-frame clones and misses some; the assay was immunoSEQ multiplex PCR. The sample has 200,000 to 250,000 clones, approximately 90% seen once. Sequenced input: peripheral blood. The receptors originated from a man aged 30 to 39 with COVID-19, enrolled during active disease.

This sequence joins TRBV6-4 and TRBJ1-5, with TRBD1 identical over 8 bases. The ends lost 4 bases at V and 3 bases at J; junction bases unmatched: 8. CDR1 is MRHNA and CDR2 is SNTAGT in the germline V gene. The length of the CDR3 is 16 residues. CDR3 DNA sequence: TGTGCCAGCAGTGTCCAGACAGGGGACTTCAATCAGCCCCAGCATTTT. Translating it yields CASSVQTGDFNQPQHF.

This clone was counted a few times. This sequence joins TRBV28 and TRBJ1-4; 7 positions agree with TRBD1. Trimming took 7 bases from V and 4 from J; bases not matched to a gene: 12. Germline CDR1 is MDHEN and CDR2 is SYDVKM. This CDR3 spans 16 amino acids. CDR3 amino acids: CASKLYPGQNNEKLFF. The CDR3 DNA is TGTGCCAGCAAATTGTACCCGGGACAGAATAATGAAAAACTGTTTTTT.

The chain is built from TRBV28 and TRBJ2-7, with TRBD1 matching 10 bases. Per germline, CDR1 MDHEN and CDR2 SYDVKM. J was trimmed by 7 bases and V by 5 bases; bases with no gene match: 8. This CDR3 has 14 amino acids. The CDR3 coding sequence is TGTGCCAGCAGTCTTCGGACAGGGGGGAGGGAGCAGTACTTC. It yields the protein CASSLRTGGREQYF.

The chain links TRBV10-3 to TRBJ2-7; D is possibly TRBD1 (6 bases). The V gene's germline CDR1 is ENHRY and CDR2 SYGVKD. The CDR3 sequence is 16 residues long. V was shortened by 4 bases and J by 4 bases, with 20 bases between the two germline ends. The CDR3 nucleotides are TGTGCCATCAGTGCCGCTAGCCAGGGGAGTAATTACGAGCAGTACTTC. As protein: CAISAASQGSNYEQYF.